This T cell receptor (beta chain) was identified during a study of T cell responses to AZD1222 COVID-19 vaccine. Study as a whole: The study pooled second doses at about 4 or about 12 weeks.

Here immunoSEQ multiplex PCR was the method, and the copy in TCRdb shows in-frame clones only, minus some. The data show about 60,000 clones, roughly 88% seen once. This clone was observed a single time. As yet, its antigen is unknown. Study-wide results and limits: After the peak T cell response, and only then, were repertoires sampled. Two AZD1222 administrations were followed by greater Spike-specific TCR breadth and depth.

Germline assignment: CDR1 LGHNT and CDR2 FRNRAP. Trimming took 9 bases from V and 1 from J, leaving 12 bases between them. CDR3 length: 13 amino acids. The receptor's source is an adult in good health. The sequencing here drew on peripheral blood, taken on day 0 of AZD1222 vaccination. The gene calls are TRBV12-5 and TRBJ1-1; D remains unclear. The CDR3 loop is CASGPTPNTEAFF. The CDR3 DNA reads TGTGCTAGCGGCCCGACACCGAACACTGAAGCTTTCTTT.